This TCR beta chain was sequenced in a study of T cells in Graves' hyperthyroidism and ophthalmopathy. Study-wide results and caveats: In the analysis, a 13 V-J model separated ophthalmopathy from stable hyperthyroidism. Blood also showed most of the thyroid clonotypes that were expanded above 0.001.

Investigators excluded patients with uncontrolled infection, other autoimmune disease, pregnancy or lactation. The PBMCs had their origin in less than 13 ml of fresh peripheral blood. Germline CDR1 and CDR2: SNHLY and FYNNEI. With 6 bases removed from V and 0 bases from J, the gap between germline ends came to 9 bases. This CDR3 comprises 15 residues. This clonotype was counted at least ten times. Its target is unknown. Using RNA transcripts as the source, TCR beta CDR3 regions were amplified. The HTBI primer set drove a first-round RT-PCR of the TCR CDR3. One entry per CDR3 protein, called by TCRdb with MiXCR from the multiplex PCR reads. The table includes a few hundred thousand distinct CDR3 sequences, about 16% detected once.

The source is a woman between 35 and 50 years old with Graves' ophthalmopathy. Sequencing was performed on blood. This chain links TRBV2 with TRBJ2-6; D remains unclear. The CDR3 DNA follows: TGTGCCAGCAGGCAAGTACGCTCTGGGGCCAACGTCCTGACTTTC. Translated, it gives CASRQVRSGANVLTF. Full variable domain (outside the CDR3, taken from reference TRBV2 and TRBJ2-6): EPEVTQTPSHQVTQMGQEVILRCVPISNHLYFYWYRQILGQKVEFLVSFYNNEISEKSEIFDDQFSVERPDGSNFTLKIRSTKLEDSAMYFCASRQVRSGANVLTFGAGSRLTVL.